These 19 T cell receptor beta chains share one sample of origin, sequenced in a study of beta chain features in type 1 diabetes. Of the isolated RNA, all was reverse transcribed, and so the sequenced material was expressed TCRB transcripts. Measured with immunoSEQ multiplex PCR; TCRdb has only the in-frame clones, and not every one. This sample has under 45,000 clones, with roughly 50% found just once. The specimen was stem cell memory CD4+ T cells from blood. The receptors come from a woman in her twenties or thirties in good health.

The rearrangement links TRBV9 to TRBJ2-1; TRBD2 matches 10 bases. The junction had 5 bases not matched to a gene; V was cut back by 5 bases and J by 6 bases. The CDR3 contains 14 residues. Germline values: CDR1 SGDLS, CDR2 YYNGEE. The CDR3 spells CASRPGTSVNEQFF. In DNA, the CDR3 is TGTGCCAGCAGGCCCGGGACTAGCGTCAATGAGCAGTTCTTC.

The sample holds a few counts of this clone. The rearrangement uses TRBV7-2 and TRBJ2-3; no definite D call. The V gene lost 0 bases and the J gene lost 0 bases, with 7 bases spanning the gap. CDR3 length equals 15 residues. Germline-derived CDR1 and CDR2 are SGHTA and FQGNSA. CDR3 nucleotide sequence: TGTGCCAGCAGCTTAGCGCTAATCAGCACAGATACGCAGTATTTT. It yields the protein CASSLALISTDTQYF.

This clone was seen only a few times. CDR3 region: CASSPRTGSETQYF. Written as DNA, the CDR3 is TGTGCCAGCAGCCCTCGGACAGGGTCAGAGACCCAGTACTTC. The gene calls are TRBV9 and TRBJ2-5, with 8 bases lining up with TRBD1. The CDR3 spans 14 residues. V gave up 4 bases and J gave up 4 bases; unmatched junction bases: 6. Germline V gene lookup returns CDR1 SGDLS and CDR2 YYNGEE.

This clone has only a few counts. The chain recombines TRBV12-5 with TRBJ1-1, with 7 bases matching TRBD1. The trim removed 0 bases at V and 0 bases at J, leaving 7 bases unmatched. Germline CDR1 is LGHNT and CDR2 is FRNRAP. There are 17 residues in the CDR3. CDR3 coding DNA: TGTGCTAGTGGTTTGGTCCTCGACAGGGCGATGAACACTGAAGCTTTCTTT. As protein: CASGLVLDRAMNTEAFF.

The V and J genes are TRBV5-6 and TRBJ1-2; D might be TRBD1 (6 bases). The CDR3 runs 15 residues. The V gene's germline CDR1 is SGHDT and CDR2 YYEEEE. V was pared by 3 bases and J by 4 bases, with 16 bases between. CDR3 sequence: CASSSHRASFYGYTF. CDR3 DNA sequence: TGTGCCAGCAGCTCCCACAGGGCTTCCTTCTATGGCTACACCTTC.

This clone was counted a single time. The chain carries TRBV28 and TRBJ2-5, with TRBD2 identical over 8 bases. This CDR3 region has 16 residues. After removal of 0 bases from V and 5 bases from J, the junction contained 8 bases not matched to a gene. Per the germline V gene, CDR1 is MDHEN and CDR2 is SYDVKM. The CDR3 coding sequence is TGTGCCAGCAGTTTATGGGGAGCGGGAGAGTTGGAGACCCAGTACTTC. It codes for CASSLWGAGELETQYF.

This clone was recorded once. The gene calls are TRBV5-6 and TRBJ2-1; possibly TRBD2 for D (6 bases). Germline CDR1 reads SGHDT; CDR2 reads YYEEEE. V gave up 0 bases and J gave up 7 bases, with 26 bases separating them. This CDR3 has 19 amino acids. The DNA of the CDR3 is TGTGCCAGCAGCTTGGGACACCCCAGCTCTTGGGGAGGCCTTAATGAGCAGTTCTTC. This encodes CASSLGHPSSWGGLNEQFF.

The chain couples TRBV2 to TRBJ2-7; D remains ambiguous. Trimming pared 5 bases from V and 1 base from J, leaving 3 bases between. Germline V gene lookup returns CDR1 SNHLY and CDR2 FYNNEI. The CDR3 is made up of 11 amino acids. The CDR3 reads CASSQSYEQYF. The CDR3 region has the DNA TGTGCCAGCAGTCAATCCTACGAGCAGTACTTC.

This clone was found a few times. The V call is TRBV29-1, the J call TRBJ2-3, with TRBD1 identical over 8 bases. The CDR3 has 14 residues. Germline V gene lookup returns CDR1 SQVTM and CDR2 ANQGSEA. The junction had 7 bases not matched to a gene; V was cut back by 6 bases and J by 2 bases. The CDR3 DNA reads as TGCAGCGTCGGAGACAGGGGTACCACAGATACGCAGTATTTT. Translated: CSVGDRGTTDTQYF.

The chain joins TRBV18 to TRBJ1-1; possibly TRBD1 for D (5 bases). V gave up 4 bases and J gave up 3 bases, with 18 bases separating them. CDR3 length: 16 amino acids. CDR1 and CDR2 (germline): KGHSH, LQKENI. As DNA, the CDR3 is TGTGCCAGCTCACTAGGGACCCGCGGGGTAGACACTGAAGCTTTCTTT. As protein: CASSLGTRGVDTEAFF.

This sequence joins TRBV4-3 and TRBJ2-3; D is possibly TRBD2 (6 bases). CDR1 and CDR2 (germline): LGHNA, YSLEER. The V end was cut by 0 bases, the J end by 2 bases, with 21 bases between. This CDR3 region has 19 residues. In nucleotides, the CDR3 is TGCGCCAGCAGCCAAGAACTGCTCCCTAGCGCATTATTCACAGATACGCAGTATTTT. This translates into CASSQELLPSALFTDTQYF.

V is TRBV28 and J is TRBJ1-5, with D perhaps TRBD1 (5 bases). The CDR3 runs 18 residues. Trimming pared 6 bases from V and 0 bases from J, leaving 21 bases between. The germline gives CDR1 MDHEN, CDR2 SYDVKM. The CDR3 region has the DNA TGTGCCAGCAGGAACCGGACATTTAAGGGCCATAGCAATCAGCCCCAGCATTTT. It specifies CASRNRTFKGHSNQPQHF. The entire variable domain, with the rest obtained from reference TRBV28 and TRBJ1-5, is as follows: DVKVTQSSRYLVKRTGEKVFLECVQDMDHENMFWYRQDPGLGLRLIYFSYDVKMKEKGDIPEGYSVSREKKERFSLILESASTNQTSMYLCASRNRTFKGHSNQPQHFGDGTRLSIL.

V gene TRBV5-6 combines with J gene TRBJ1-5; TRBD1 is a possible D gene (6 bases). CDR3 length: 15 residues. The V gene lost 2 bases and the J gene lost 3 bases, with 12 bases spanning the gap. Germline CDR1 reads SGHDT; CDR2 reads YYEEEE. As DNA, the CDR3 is TGTGCCAGCAGCTTTAGGGGGTTTGACAATCAGCCCCAGCATTTT. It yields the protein CASSFRGFDNQPQHF.

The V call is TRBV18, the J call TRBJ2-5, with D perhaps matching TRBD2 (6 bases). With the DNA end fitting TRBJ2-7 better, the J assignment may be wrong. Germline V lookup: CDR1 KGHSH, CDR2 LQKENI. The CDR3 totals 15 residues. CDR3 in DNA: TGTGCCAGCTCACTGGCCGGGACTCGCGGGGTCGAGCAGTACTTC. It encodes CASSLAGTRGVEQYF.

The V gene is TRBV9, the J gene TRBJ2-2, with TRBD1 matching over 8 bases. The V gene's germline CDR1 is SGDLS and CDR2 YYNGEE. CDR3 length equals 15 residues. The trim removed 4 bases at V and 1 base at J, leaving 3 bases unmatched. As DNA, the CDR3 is TGTGCCAGCAGCAAAGGGACAGGGAACACCGGGGAGCTGTTTTTT. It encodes CASSKGTGNTGELFF.

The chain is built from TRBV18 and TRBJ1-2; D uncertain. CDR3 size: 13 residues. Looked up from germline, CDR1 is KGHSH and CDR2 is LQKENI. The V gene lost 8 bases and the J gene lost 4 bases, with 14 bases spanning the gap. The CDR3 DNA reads TGTGCCAGCCTTCTGACGGGTAGCTATGGCTACACCTTC. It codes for CASLLTGSYGYTF.

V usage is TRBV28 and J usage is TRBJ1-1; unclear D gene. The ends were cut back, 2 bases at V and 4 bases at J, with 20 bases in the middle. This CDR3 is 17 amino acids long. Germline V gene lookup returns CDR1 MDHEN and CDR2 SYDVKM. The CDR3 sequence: CASSLDLRSRIGTEAFF. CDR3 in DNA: TGTGCCAGCAGTTTAGATTTGAGGTCTCGGATCGGCACTGAAGCTTTCTTT.

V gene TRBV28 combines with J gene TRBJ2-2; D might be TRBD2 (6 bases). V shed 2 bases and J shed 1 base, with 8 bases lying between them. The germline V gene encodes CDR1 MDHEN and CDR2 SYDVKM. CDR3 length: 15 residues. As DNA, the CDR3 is TGTGCCAGCAGTTTAGCGGGACTGAACACCGGGGAGCTGTTTTTT. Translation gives CASSLAGLNTGELFF.

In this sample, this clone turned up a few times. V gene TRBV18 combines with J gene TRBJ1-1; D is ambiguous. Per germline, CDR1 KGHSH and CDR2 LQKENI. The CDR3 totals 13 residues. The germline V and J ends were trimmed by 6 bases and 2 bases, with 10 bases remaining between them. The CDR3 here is CASSPTSNTEAFF. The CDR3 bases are TGTGCCAGCTCCCCGACAAGCAACACTGAAGCTTTCTTT.